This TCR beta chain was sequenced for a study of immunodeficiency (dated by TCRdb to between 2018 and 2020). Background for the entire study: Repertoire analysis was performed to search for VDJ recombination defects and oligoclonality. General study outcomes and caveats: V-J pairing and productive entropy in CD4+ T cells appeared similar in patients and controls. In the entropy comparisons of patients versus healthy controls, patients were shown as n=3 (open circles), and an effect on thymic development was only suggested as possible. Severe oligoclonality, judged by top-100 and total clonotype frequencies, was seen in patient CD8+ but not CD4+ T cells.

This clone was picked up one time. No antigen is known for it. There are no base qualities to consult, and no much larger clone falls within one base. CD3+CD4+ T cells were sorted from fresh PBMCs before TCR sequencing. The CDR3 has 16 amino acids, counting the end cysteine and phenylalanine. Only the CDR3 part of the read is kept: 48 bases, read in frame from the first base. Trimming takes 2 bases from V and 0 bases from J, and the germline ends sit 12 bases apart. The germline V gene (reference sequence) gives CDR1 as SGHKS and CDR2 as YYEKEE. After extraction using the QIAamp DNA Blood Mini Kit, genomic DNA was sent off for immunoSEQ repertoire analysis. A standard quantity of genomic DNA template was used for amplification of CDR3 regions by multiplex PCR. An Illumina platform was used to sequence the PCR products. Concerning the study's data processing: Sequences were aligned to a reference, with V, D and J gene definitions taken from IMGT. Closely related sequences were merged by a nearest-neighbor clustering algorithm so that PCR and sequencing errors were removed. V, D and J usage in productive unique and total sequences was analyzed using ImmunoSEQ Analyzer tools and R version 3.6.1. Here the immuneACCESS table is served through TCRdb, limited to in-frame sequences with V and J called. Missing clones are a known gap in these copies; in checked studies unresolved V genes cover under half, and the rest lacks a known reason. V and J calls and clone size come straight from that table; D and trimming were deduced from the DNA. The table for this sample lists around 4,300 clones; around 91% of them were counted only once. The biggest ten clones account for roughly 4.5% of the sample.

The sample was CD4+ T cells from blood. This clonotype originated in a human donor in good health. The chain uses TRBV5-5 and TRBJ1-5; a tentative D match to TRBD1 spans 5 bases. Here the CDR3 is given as CASSLTGAYSNQPQHF. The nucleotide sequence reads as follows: TGTGCCAGCAGCTTAACCGGGGCCTATAGCAATCAGCCCCAGCATTTT. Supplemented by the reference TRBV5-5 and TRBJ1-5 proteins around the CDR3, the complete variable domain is DAGVTQSPTHLIKTRGQQVTLRCSPISGHKSVSWYQQVLGQGPQFIFQYYEKEERGRGNFPDRFSARQFPNYSSELNVNALLLGDSALYLCASSLTGAYSNQPQHFGDGTRLSIL.